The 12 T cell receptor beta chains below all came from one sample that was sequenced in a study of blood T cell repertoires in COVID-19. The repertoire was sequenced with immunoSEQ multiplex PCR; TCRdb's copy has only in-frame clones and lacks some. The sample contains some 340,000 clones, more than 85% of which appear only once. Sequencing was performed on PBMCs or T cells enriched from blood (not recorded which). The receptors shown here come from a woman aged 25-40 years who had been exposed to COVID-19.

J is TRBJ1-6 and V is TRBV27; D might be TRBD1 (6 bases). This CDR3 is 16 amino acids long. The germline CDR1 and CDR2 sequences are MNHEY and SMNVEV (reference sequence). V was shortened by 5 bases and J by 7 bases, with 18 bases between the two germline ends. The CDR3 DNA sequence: TGTGCCAGCAGTCGATCGGGGGGCGCTTTGAATTCACCCCTCCACTTT. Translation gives CASSRSGGALNSPLHF.

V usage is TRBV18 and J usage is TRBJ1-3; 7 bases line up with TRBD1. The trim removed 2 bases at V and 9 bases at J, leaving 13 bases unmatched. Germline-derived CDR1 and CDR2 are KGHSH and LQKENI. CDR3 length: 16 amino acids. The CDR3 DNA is TGTGCCAGCTCACCAACAGCCGGACAGGCCGTTAGCACCATATATTTT. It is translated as CASSPTAGQAVSTIYF.

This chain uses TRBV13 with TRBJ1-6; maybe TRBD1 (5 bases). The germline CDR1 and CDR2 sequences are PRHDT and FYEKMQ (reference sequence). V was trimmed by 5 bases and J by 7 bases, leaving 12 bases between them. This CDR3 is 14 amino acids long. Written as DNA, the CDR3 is TGTGCCAGCAGCAGGGAAGGGGTAAATTCACCCCTCCACTTT. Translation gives CASSREGVNSPLHF.

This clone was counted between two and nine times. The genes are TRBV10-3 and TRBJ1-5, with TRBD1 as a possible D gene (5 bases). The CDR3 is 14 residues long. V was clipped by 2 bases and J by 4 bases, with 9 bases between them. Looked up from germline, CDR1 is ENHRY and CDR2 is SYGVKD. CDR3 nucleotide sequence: TGTGCCATCAGTGAGCCGGGGGTAAATCAGCCCCAGCATTTT. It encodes CAISEPGVNQPQHF.

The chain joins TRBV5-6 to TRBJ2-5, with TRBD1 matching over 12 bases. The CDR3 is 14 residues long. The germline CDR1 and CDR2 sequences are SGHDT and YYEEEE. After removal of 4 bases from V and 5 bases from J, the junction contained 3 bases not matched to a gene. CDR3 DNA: TGTGCCAGCAGCGGGACAGGGGGCCGGGAGACCCAGTACTTC. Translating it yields CASSGTGGRETQYF.

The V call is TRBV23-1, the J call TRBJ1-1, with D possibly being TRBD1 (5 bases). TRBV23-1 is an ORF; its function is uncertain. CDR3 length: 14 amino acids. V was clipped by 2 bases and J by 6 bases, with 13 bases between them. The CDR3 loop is CASSQRPGRAEAFF. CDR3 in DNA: TGCGCCAGCAGTCAACGGCCAGGGAGGGCTGAAGCTTTCTTT.

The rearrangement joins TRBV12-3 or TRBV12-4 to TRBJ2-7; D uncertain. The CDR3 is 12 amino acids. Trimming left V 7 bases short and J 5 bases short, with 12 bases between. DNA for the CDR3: TGTGCCAGCACCGTCCCCCCCCACGAGCAGTACTTC. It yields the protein CASTVPPHEQYF.

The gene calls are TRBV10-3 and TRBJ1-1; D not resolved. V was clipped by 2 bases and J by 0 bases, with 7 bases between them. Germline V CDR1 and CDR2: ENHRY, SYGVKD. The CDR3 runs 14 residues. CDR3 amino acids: CAISELGVNTEAFF. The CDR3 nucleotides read TGTGCCATCAGTGAGCTCGGGGTGAACACTGAAGCTTTCTTT.

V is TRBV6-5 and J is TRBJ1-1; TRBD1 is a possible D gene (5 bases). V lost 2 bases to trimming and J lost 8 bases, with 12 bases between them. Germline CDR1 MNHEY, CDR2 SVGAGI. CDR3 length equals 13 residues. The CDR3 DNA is TGTGCCAGCAGTTACCAGGTGGGGCTCGAAGCTTTCTTT. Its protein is CASSYQVGLEAFF.

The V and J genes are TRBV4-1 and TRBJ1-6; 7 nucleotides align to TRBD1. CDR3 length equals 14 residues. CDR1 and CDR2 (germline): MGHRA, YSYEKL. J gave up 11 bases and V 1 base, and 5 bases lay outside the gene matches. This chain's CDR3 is CASSQGTGPTPLHF. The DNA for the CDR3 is TGCGCCAGCAGCCAAGGGACAGGACCGACACCCCTCCACTTT.

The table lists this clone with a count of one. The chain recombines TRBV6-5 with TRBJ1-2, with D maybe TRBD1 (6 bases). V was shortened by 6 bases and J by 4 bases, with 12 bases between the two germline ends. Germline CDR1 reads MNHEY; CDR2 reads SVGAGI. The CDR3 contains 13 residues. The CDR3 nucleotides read TGTGCCAGCAGGGTTACAGGGTCCTATGGCTACACCTTC. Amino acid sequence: CASRVTGSYGYTF.

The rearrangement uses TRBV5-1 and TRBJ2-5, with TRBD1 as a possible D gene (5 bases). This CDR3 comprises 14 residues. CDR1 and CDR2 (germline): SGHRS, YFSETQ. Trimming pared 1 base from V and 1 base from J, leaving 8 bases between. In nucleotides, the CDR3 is TGCGCCAGCAGCTTGAGGGGTGGCCAAGAGACCCAGTACTTC. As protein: CASSLRGGQETQYF.